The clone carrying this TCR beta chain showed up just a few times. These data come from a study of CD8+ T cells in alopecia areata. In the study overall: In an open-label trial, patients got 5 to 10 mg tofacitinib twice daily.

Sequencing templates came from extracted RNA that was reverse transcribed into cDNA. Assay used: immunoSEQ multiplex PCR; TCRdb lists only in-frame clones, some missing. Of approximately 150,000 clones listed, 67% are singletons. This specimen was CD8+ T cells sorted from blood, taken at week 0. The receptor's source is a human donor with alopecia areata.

The CDR3, as DNA: TGCGCCAGCAGACGACAGGGGTCACCCCCCGCGTATAGCAATCAGCCCCAGCATTTT. It encodes CASRRQGSPPAYSNQPQHF. The chain joins TRBV23-1 to TRBJ1-5, with 8 bases fitting TRBD1. TRBV23-1 is annotated as an ORF whose role is uncertain. After removal of 6 bases from V and 0 bases from J, the junction contained 16 bases not matched to a gene. The CDR3 is 19 amino acids.